The T cell receptor beta chain described here comes from a study of blood T cell repertoires in COVID-19. Study-level background: Both acute and convalescent COVID-19 samples were obtained from the United States, Italy and Spain.

Produced via immunoSEQ multiplex PCR; TCRdb's table is partial and in-frame only. The sample has 200,000 to 300,000 clones; approximately 89% are singletons. Cohorts were assigned according to the clinical history that participants reported. CDR1 ENHRY and CDR2 SYGVKD come from the germline V gene. The J segment lost 5 bases and the V segment lost 8 bases, leaving 7 bases of the junction unmatched. There are 13 residues in the CDR3. The chain uses TRBV10-3 and TRBJ2-5, with TRBD1 matching 8 bases. This receptor was taken from a woman in her thirties or forties with acute COVID-19. Source material: PBMCs or T cells enriched from blood (not recorded which). DNA of the CDR3: TGTGCCATCGCAGCAGGGGGCCGGGAGACCCAGTACTTC. Amino acids: CAIAAGGRETQYF.